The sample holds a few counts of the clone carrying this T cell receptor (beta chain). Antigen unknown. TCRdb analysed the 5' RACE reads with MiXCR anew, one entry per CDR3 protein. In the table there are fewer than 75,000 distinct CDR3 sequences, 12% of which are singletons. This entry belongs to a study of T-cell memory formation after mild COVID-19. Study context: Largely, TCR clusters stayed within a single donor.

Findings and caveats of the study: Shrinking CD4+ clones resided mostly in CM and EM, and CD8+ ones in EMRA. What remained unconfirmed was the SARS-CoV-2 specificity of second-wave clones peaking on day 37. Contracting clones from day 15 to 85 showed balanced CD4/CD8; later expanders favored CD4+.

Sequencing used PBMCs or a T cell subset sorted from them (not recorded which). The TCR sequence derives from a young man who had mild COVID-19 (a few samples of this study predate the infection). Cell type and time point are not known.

This CDR3 is CASSRGRAALDRGYTF. CDR3 sequence (DNA): TGTGCCAGCAGCCGGGGCAGGGCCGCCCTCGATCGTGGCTACACCTTC. The rearrangement uses TRBV13 and TRBJ1-2, with D possibly matching TRBD1 (5 bases). Germline V CDR1 and CDR2: PRHDT, FYEKMQ (reference sequence). V dropped 5 bases and J dropped 7 bases, with 23 bases sitting between them. This CDR3 is built from 16 residues.